This T cell receptor (beta chain) was found in a study of blood T cell repertoires in COVID-19 (dated by TCRdb to between 2020 and 2021). About the study as a whole: Samples from collaborators originated in the United States, Italy and Spain and spanned both the acute and convalescent phases of COVID-19. Deeply sampled blood TCRbeta repertoires from subjects exposed to, actively infected with, or recovered from COVID-19 were included in the dataset. Where available, HLA class I and class II types were obtained from metadata supplied by the sample provider rather than from assay-based typing. The samples were drawn from two sources: the first 160 participants of the ongoing ImmuneRACE study, and over 1,000 subjects contributed by 6 global collaborators. The material from the prospective study consisted of cDNA or gDNA derived from T cells, B-cell-depleted T cells, or PBMCs. The repertoires were made available in a free public database intended to serve as a resource for research on the immune response to SARS-CoV-2. Sample metadata almost always included a de-identified subject ID, COVID-19 status, age in years and sex.

A word on this clone: Its antigen remains undetermined. One base away there is no much larger clone; base qualities are not given.

Paper-wide results and their limitations: How much clinical and demographic metadata was included differed by source and by participant, and the metadata was provided uncurated.

TCRbeta CDR3 regions were amplified from genomic DNA using the immunoSEQ Assay, a bias-controlled multiplex PCR. Processing in the source paper ran as follows. Within the assay, amplification of reference gene primers was used to estimate how many nucleated cells each sample contained. To quantify the absolute abundance of each unique TCRbeta CDR3 rearrangement, sequence reads were collapsed and filtered. For each sample, productive Simpson clonality was calculated as the square root of Simpson's diversity index across productive rearrangements. The immuneACCESS repertoire file appears here via TCRdb, limited to in-frame rearrangements. These files lack a portion of the clones; in checked studies, under half of the deficit traces to unresolved V genes, and the cause of the others is not known. V and J calls and clone size come straight from that table; D and trimming were deduced from the DNA. For this sample the table gives approximately 470,000 clones, of which roughly 87% were detected only once. The leading ten clones occupy under 0.85% of the sample.

Based on the germline V gene, the CDR1 and CDR2 sequences are KGHSH and LQKENI. Measured from the cysteine to the phenylalanine, the CDR3 is 16 residues long. Solely the CDR3 DNA is kept, with 48 bases framed from the first base. The junction shows trimming of 2 bases on V and 5 bases on J, and the gene matches do not reach 11 bases of it. In the prospective study, participants were roughly 18 to 90 years old, resided in about two dozen geographic areas of the United States, and were enrolled through a virtual design. In the prospective study, cohorts were assigned on the basis of participant-reported clinical history obtained from a screening survey and a study questionnaire. ImmuneRACE Cohort 3 recovered participants were defined by two consecutive negative NP/OP PCR tests, healthcare professional clearance, or symptom resolution. In the prospective study, whole blood, serum and a nasopharyngeal or oropharyngeal swab were collected from each participant by mobile phlebotomists. Additional blood draws and questionnaires over an approximately 2-month period could optionally be provided by prospective study participants. Before DNA extraction, prospective study blood samples were shipped either frozen or at room temperature.

The V and J segments used are TRBV18 and TRBJ1-1; a stretch of 7 junction bases matches TRBD1. The sequence was collected from a woman aged 18 to 35 who had recovered from COVID-19. Sequencing used PBMCs or T cells enriched from blood (not recorded which). The bases are TGTGCCAGCTCACCAAGGAGGGGGCCCTTCGGGACTGAAGCTTTCTTT. This yields the protein CASSPRRGPFGTEAFF.